The clone carrying this T cell receptor beta chain was observed many times. What it binds is not known. The source of the sample is a study of response to subunit inactivated influenza vaccine. The study's findings and limits: After each seasonal influenza vaccination, few new T cells are recruited, the authors suggested.

TCRdb processed the RT-PCR reads anew with MiXCR; each CDR3 protein has one entry. The sample consists of hundreds of thousands of distinct CDR3 sequences, 15% to 19% of them appearing once. Germline assignment: CDR1 SGHAT and CDR2 FQDESV (reference sequence). The CDR3 is 18 residues long. V lost 3 bases to trimming and J lost 6 bases; unmatched junction nucleotides: 10. V is TRBV11-1 and J is TRBJ2-1; 14 nucleotides line up with TRBD2. Sequencing was performed on PBMCs from blood, taken approximately 13 days after vaccination. The receptor was derived from a man aged 50-59 years who received an inactivated influenza vaccine. The CDR3 protein is CASSLPPRLAGGVNEQFF. The CDR3 DNA reads as TGTGCCAGCAGCTTGCCCCCACGACTAGCGGGAGGGGTCAATGAGCAGTTCTTC.